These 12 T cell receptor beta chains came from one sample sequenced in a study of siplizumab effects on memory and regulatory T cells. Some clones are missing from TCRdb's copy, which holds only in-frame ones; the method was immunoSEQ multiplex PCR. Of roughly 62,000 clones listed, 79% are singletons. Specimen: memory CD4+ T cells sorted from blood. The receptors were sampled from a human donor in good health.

The CDR3, as DNA: TGCGCCAGCCTACAGACAGGTTCCTACGAGCAGTACTTC. Protein: CASLQTGSYEQYF. V usage is TRBV10-2 and J usage is TRBJ2-7; the D gene is possibly TRBD1 (6 bases). V dropped 8 bases and J dropped 1 base, with 12 bases sitting between them. CDR1 is WSHSY and CDR2 is SAAADI in the germline V gene. The CDR3 sequence is 13 residues long.

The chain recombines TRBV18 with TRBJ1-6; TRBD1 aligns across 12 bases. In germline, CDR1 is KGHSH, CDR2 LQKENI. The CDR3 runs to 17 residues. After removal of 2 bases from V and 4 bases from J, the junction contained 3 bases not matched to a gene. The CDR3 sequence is CASSPGDRGPYNSPLHF. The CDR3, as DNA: TGTGCCAGCTCACCAGGGGACAGGGGGCCTTATAATTCACCCCTCCACTTT. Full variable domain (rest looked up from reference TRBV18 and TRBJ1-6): NAGVMQNPRHLVRRRGQEARLRCSPMKGHSHVYWYRQLPEEGLKFMVYLQKENIIDESGMPKERFSAEFPKEGPSILRIQQVVRGDSAAYFCASSPGDRGPYNSPLHFGNGTRLTVT.

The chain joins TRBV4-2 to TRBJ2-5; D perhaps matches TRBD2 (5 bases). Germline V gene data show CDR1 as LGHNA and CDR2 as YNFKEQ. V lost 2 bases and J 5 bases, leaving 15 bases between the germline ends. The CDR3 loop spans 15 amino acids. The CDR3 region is CASSQNTGVRETQYF. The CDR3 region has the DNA TGTGCCAGCAGCCAAAATACCGGGGTGCGGGAGACCCAGTACTTC.

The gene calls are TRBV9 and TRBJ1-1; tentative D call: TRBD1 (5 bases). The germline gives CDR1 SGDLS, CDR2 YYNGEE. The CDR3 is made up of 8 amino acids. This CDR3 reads CVTGGAFF. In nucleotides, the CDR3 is TGTGTAACCGGGGGAGCTTTCTTT.

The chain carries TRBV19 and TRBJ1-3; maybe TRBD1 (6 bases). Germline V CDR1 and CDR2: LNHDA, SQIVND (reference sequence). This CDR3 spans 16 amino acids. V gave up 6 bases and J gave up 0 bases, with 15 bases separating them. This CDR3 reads CASRSSGAHSGNTIYF. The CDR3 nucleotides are TGTGCCAGTAGATCTTCAGGGGCCCACTCTGGAAACACCATATATTTT. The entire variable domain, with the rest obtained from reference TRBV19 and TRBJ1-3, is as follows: DGGITQSPKYLFRKEGQNVTLSCEQNLNHDAMYWYRQDPGQGLRLIYYSQIVNDFQKGDIAEGYSVSREKKESFPLTVTSAQKNPTAFYLCASRSSGAHSGNTIYFGEGSWLTVV.

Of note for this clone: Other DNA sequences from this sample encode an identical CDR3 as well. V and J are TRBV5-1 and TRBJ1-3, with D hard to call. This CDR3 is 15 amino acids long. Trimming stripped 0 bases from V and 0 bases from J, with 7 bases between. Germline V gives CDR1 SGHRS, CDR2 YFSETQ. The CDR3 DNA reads TGCGCCAGCAGCTTGGATGGGAGCTCTGGAAACACCATATATTTT. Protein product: CASSLDGSSGNTIYF.

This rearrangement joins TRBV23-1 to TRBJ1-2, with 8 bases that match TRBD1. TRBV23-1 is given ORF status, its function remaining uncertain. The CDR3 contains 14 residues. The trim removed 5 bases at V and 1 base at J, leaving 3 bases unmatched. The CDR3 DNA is TGCGCCAGCAGTAGGGACAGGCTTAACTATGGCTACACCTTC. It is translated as CASSRDRLNYGYTF.

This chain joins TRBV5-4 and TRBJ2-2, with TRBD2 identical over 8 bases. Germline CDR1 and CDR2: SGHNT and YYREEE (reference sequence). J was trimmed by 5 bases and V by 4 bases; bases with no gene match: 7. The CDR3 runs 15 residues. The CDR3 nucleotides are TGTGCCAGCAGCCAAAGCGGGGGCAAGACCGGGGAGCTGTTTTTT. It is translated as CASSQSGGKTGELFF.

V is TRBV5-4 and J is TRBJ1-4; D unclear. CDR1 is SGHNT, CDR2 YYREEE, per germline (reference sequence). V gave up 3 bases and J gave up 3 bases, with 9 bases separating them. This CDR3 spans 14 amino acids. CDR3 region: CASSSLAANEKLFF. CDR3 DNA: TGTGCCAGCAGCTCGCTAGCAGCTAATGAAAAACTGTTTTTT.

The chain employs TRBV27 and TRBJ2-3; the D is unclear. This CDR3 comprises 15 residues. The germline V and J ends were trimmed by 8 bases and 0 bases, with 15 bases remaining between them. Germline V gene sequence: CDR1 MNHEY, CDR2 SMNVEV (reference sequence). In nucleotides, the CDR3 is TGTGCCAGCTCCTCCCTGGGCGGAAGCACAGATACGCAGTATTTT. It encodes CASSSLGGSTDTQYF.

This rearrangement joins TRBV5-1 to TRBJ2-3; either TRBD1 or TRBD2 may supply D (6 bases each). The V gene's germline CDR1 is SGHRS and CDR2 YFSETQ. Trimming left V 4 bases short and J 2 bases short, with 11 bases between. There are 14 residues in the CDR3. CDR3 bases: TGCGCCAGCAGCCCGGGGGCGACCACAGATACGCAGTATTTT. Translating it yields CASSPGATTDTQYF. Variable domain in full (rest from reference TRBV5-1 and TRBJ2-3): KAGVTQTPRYLIKTRGQQVTLSCSPISGHRSVSWYQQTPGQGLQFLFEYFSETQRNKGNFPGRFSGRQFSNSRSEMNVSTLELGDSALYLCASSPGATTDTQYFGPGTRLTVL.

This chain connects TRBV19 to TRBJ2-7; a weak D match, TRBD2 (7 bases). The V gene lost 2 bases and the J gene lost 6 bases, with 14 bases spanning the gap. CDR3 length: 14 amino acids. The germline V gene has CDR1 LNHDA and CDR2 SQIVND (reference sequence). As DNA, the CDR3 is TGTGCCAGTAGTATATCGAGGGCGGGGGCCGAGCAGTACTTC. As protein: CASSISRAGAEQYF.